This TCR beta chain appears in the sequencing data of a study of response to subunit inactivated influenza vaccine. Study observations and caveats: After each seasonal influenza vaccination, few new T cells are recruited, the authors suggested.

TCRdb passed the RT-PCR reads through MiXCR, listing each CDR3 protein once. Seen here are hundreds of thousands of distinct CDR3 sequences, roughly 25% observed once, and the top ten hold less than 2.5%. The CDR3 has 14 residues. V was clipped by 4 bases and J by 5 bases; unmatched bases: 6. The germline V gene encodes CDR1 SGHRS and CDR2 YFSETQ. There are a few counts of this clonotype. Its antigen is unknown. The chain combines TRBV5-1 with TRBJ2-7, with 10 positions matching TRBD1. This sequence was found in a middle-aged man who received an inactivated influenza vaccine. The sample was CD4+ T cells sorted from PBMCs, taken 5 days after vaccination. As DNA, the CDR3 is TGCGCCAGCAGCCTGGACAGGGGGTACCACGAGCAGTACTTC. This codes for CASSLDRGYHEQYF. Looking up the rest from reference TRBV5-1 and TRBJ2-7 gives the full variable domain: KAGVTQTPRYLIKTRGQQVTLSCSPISGHRSVSWYQQTPGQGLQFLFEYFSETQRNKGNFPGRFSGRQFSNSRSEMNVSTLELGDSALYLCASSLDRGYHEQYFGPGTRLTVT.